These 15 T cell receptor beta chains were sequenced from one sample in a study of cytomegalovirus exposure and HLA in healthy donors. Amplification used 60 Vbeta primers and 13 Jbeta primers. Data came from immunoSEQ multiplex PCR; TCRdb stores just in-frame clones and leaves some out. The sample records about 200,000 clones, approximately 85% being singletons. Sequenced material: PBMCs. The receptor source for this set is a woman aged 40 to 49 in good health and CMV-seronegative.

This chain uses TRBV6-6 with TRBJ2-7, with 7 bases fitting TRBD1. Germline CDR1 reads MNHNY; CDR2 reads SVGAGI (reference sequence). J was trimmed by 2 bases and V by 2 bases; bases with no gene match: 9. This CDR3 region has 16 residues. CDR3 sequence (DNA): TGTGCCAGCAGTTACCCCCCGGGACAGACCACCTACGAGCAGTACTTC. Amino acids: CASSYPPGQTTYEQYF.

The chain links TRBV18 to TRBJ2-5; perhaps TRBD2 as D (6 bases). The CDR3 covers 15 residues. V was trimmed by 6 bases and J by 1 base, leaving 15 bases between them. CDR1 is KGHSH and CDR2 is LQKENI in the germline V gene. CDR3 coding DNA: TGTGCCAGCTCCGGCCGGGGTAGCGGCCAAGAGACCCAGTACTTC. Protein product: CASSGRGSGQETQYF.

CDR3 nucleotides: TGCGCCAGCAGTCTACCCCTGGCGGGAGAAGAAAAGGGCGGGGAGCTGTTTTTT. It specifies CASSLPLAGEEKGGELFF. The J gene is TRBJ2-2, the V gene TRBV23-1; TRBD2 matches at 7 bases. TRBV23-1 is an open reading frame, and its role is uncertain. Trimming took 4 bases from V and 7 from J; bases not matched to a gene: 18. The CDR3 loop spans 18 amino acids.

This rearrangement joins TRBV7-2 to TRBJ1-5; D is perhaps TRBD1 (5 bases). Trimming shortened V by 5 bases and J by 4 bases, and 15 bases separated the two germline ends. The CDR3 totals 15 residues. The germline gives CDR1 SGHTA, CDR2 FQGNSA. This CDR3 is CASSPQGTLNQPQHF. Written as DNA, the CDR3 is TGTGCCAGCAGCCCCCAGGGAACCCTTAATCAGCCCCAGCATTTT. The full variable domain, with the rest looked up from reference TRBV7-2 and TRBJ1-5, is GAGVSQSPSNKVTEKGKDVELRCDPISGHTALYWYRQSLGQGLEFLIYFQGNSAPDKSGLPSDRFSAERTGGSVSTLTIQRTQQEDSAVYLCASSPQGTLNQPQHFGDGTRLSIL.

CDR3 in amino acids: CASSWQGYNEQFF. The CDR3 nucleotides read TGTGCCAGCAGCTGGCAGGGATACAATGAGCAGTTCTTC. The V gene is TRBV5-4, the J gene TRBJ2-1; D perhaps matches TRBD1 (5 bases). Trimming took 3 bases from V and 4 from J, leaving 8 bases between them. CDR1 and CDR2 (germline): SGHNT, YYREEE (reference sequence). The CDR3 runs to 13 residues.

This clone was counted once. The J gene is TRBJ1-1, the V gene TRBV4-1; D is unclear. The CDR3 runs 14 residues. Between the trimmed V and J ends, which lost 1 base and 4 bases, there was a span of 10 bases. Germline CDR1 MGHRA, CDR2 YSYEKL. The CDR3 DNA follows: TGCGCCAGCAGCCAAGCTACGGAGAGCACTGAAGCTTTCTTT. Protein product: CASSQATESTEAFF.

The CDR3 reads CASSPRTYEQYF. CDR3 DNA: TGTGCCAGCAGCCCGAGAACCTACGAGCAGTACTTC. The chain recombines TRBV28 with TRBJ2-7; D remains unclear. Per germline, CDR1 MDHEN and CDR2 SYDVKM. This CDR3 region has 12 residues. V lost 6 bases, J lost 2 bases, and 8 bases lay in between. The full variable domain, rest sourced from reference TRBV28 and TRBJ2-7, is DVKVTQSSRYLVKRTGEKVFLECVQDMDHENMFWYRQDPGLGLRLIYFSYDVKMKEKGDIPEGYSVSREKKERFSLILESASTNQTSMYLCASSPRTYEQYFGPGTRLTVT.

This chain connects TRBV2 to TRBJ1-1; 9 positions match TRBD1. Trimming removed 6 bases from V and 2 bases from J; junction bases left unmatched: 4. CDR3 length: 14 amino acids. The germline CDR1 and CDR2 sequences are SNHLY and FYNNEI. The CDR3 DNA reads as TGTGCCAGCAGATACACAGGGGGCAACACTGAAGCTTTCTTT. This sequence encodes CASRYTGGNTEAFF.

The chain is built from TRBV14 and TRBJ2-7, with 9 nucleotides matching TRBD2. V shed 3 bases and J 4 bases; nucleotides not matched to a gene: 4. Germline CDR1 reads SGHDN; CDR2 reads FVKESK. This CDR3 spans 14 amino acids. CDR3 bases: TGTGCCAGCAGCCAGCTAGCGGGGAATTACGAGCAGTACTTC. Translating gives CASSQLAGNYEQYF.

The gene calls are TRBV5-1 and TRBJ2-5, with 8 positions matching TRBD2. Germline assignment: CDR1 SGHRS and CDR2 YFSETQ. The CDR3 is 17 residues long. The V and J ends lost 2 bases and 4 bases, in that order; junction bases with no gene match: 13. Here the CDR3 reads CASSFGAGGRMRETQYF. CDR3 in DNA: TGCGCCAGCAGCTTCGGGGCGGGCGGGAGGATGAGAGAGACCCAGTACTTC.

The CDR3 DNA reads as TGTGCCAGCAGCTTGTACGGGGGGACCCAAGAGACCCAGTACTTC. Encoded protein: CASSLYGGTQETQYF. This rearrangement joins TRBV5-6 to TRBJ2-5; 7 nucleotides line up with TRBD2. Trimming cost V 1 base and J 1 base; bases outside gene matches: 4. Germline V gene lookup returns CDR1 SGHDT and CDR2 YYEEEE. The CDR3 runs 15 residues.

The CDR3 reads CASSMELDSTGELFF. DNA of the CDR3: TGTGCCAGTAGTATGGAATTGGACAGCACCGGGGAGCTGTTTTTT. The V call is TRBV19, the J call TRBJ2-2, with a weak D call TRBD1 (6 bases). This CDR3 has 15 amino acids. Trimming removed 3 bases at V and 4 bases at J, with 12 bases between. Germline lookup yields CDR1 LNHDA and CDR2 SQIVND (reference sequence).

This chain links TRBV7-2 with TRBJ1-2; D remains ambiguous. Germline V CDR1 and CDR2: SGHTA, FQGNSA. V lost 1 base to trimming and J lost 8 bases, with 5 bases between them. CDR3 length: 11 amino acids. The CDR3 nucleotides are TGTGCCAGCAGCTTAGGAGCGGGCTACACCTTC. Residues: CASSLGAGYTF.

The chain is built from TRBV5-1 and TRBJ2-3; TRBD1 might be the D (5 bases). With 2 bases removed from V and 3 bases from J, the gap between germline ends came to 16 bases. The V gene's germline CDR1 is SGHRS and CDR2 YFSETQ. The CDR3 contains 16 residues. The CDR3 coding sequence is TGCGCCAGCAGCTTAGGGGCCTTAACAGAGACAGATACGCAGTATTTT. Residues: CASSLGALTETDTQYF.

This rearrangement joins TRBV7-8 to TRBJ1-1; D perhaps matches TRBD1 (6 bases). Trimming took 0 bases from V and 7 from J, leaving 12 bases between them. The CDR3 consists of 14 residues. CDR1 is SGHVS, CDR2 FQNEAQ, per germline. CDR3 protein: CASSLAAGASEAFF. CDR3 in DNA: TGTGCCAGCAGCTTAGCGGCGGGGGCTAGTGAAGCTTTCTTT.